Below are 21 T cell receptor beta chains sequenced from a single sample in a study of T cell clusters in autoimmune cytopenias. Each sample's input was around 250 ng genomic DNA, about 38,000 genome equivalents. One tube held mixed TRB-A and TRB-B primer pools for touch-down PCR. TCRdb re-called the multiplex PCR reads and gives one entry per CDR3 protein, without DNA. The table counts around 10,000 distinct CDR3 sequences; 4.1% lies in the top ten. Material: peripheral blood. The receptors here all came from a human donor with an autoimmune cytopenia or autoimmune hepatitis (not recorded which).

This chain connects TRBV20-1 to TRBJ2-7; absent DNA, TCRdb's TRBD1 call cannot be checked. The CDR3 has 12 amino acids. The V gene's germline CDR1 is DFQATT and CDR2 SNEGSKA (reference sequence). The CDR3: CSARPGGREQYF.

The rearrangement uses TRBV5-4 and TRBJ2-7; there is no DNA to check the TCRdb D call of TRBD1. Looked up from germline, CDR1 is SGHNT and CDR2 is YYREEE (reference sequence). The CDR3 runs to 16 residues. The CDR3 spells CASSLGSTGTWGEQYF. The whole variable domain, filled in from reference TRBV5-4 and TRBJ2-7, reads ETGVTQSPTHLIKTRGQQVTLRCSSQSGHNTVSWYQQALGQGPQFIFQYYREEENGRGNFPPRFSGLQFPNYSSELNVNALELDDSALYLCASSLGSTGTWGEQYFGPGTRLTVT.

This clonotype shows up as medium-sized by frequency. V is TRBV12-3 or TRBV12-4 and J is TRBJ2-5; the TCRdb call, TRBD1, lacks DNA for checking. There are 14 residues in the CDR3. CDR3 sequence: CASSFGSGAETQYF.

The V gene is TRBV14, the J gene TRBJ2-7; TCRdb outputs TRBD1, but without DNA this stays unchecked. Germline V gene sequence: CDR1 SGHDN, CDR2 FVKESK. The CDR3 runs to 11 residues. The CDR3 region is CASSPRGEQYF. The whole variable domain, filled in from reference TRBV14 and TRBJ2-7, reads EAGVTQFPSHSVIEKGQTVTLRCDPISGHDNLYWYRRVMGKEIKFLLHFVKESKQDESGMPNNRFLAERTGGTYSTLKVQPAELEDSGVYFCASSPRGEQYFGPGTRLTVT.

V and J are TRBV11-2 and TRBJ2-7; the TCRdb call, TRBD2, lacks DNA for checking. Germline CDR1 reads SGHAT; CDR2 reads FQNNGV. The CDR3 runs 15 residues. The CDR3 loop reads CASSLEAGPSYEQYF.

The chain employs TRBV12-3 or TRBV12-4 and TRBJ1-5; TCRdb's D call of TRBD1 is untestable without DNA. The CDR3 runs 15 residues. The CDR3 is CASSLTGGVAQPQHF.

The V call is TRBV18, the J call TRBJ1-2; with no DNA, the TCRdb D assignment of TRBD1 cannot be verified. From germline, CDR1 is KGHSH and CDR2 LQKENI. The CDR3 covers 15 residues. The chain's CDR3 is CASSPPTQGAWGYTF.

Judged by frequency, this clonotype is medium-sized. V gene TRBV27 combines with J gene TRBJ2-2; TCRdb's assignment of TRBD1 cannot be checked, as there is no DNA. Germline CDR1 reads MNHEY; CDR2 reads SMNVEV (reference sequence). The length of the CDR3 is 13 residues. CDR3 protein: CASSLVPTGELFF.

The chain uses TRBV29-1 and TRBJ1-1. Germline-derived CDR1 and CDR2 are SQVTM and ANQGSEA. The CDR3 sequence is 16 residues long. CDR3 sequence reads: CSVTTASGGGNTEAFF.

The J gene is TRBJ1-2, the V gene TRBV28. Germline V CDR1 and CDR2: MDHEN, SYDVKM. The CDR3 length is 13 residues. This CDR3 reads CASSPPLDYGYTF.

The genes are TRBV12-3 or TRBV12-4 and TRBJ2-5; checking the TCRdb D call of TRBD1 is not possible without DNA. The CDR3 is 15 residues long. Here the CDR3 reads CASSPRQGRWETQYF.

The V and J genes are TRBV7-9 and TRBJ2-7; the TCRdb call, TRBD1, lacks DNA for checking. CDR3 length: 15 residues. Germline CDR1 and CDR2: SEHNR and FQNEAQ (reference sequence). CDR3 region: CASSPRTGGSDEQYF.

The gene calls are TRBV5-4 and TRBJ2-5; TCRdb outputs TRBD1, but without DNA this stays unchecked. Germline-derived CDR1 and CDR2 are SGHNT and YYREEE (reference sequence). The CDR3 totals 16 residues. The CDR3 spells CASNPGGNWGQETQYF.

This chain uses TRBV20-1 with TRBJ2-6. Per the germline V gene, CDR1 is DFQATT and CDR2 is SNEGSKA (reference sequence). This CDR3 region has 13 residues. CDR3 region: CSAKVPGANVLTF.

This chain joins TRBV12-3 or TRBV12-4 and TRBJ2-1; the D call of TRBD2 rests on TCRdb alone, since no DNA is present to check it. The CDR3 totals 12 residues. The CDR3 protein is CASGTSGNEQFF.

The chain is built from TRBV5-6 and TRBJ1-1. The V gene's germline CDR1 is SGHDT and CDR2 YYEEEE. The CDR3 spans 12 residues. CDR3 amino acids: CASSLVNAEAFF. Full variable domain (remainder filled in from reference TRBV5-6 and TRBJ1-1): DAGVTQSPTHLIKTRGQQVTLRCSPKSGHDTVSWYQQALGQGPQFIFQYYEEEERQRGNFPDRFSGHQFPNYSSELNVNALLLGDSALYLCASSLVNAEAFFGQGTRLTVV.

This clonotype registers medium-sized (0.01 to 0.1%) by frequency. V usage is TRBV12-3 or TRBV12-4 and J usage is TRBJ1-1; the TRBD1 assignment by TCRdb is unverifiable without DNA. The CDR3 runs to 14 residues. The CDR3 region is CASSLAGGNTEAFF.

This chain connects TRBV5-6 to TRBJ2-7; TCRdb indicates TRBD1, and absent DNA this call remains unverified. Germline CDR1 SGHDT, CDR2 YYEEEE. The CDR3 has 17 residues. Here the CDR3 reads CASSSPLSTVYGDEQYF.

This clonotype is deemed medium-sized by its frequency. The chain employs TRBV27 and TRBJ2-3; the TRBD2 assignment by TCRdb is unverifiable without DNA. CDR3 size: 16 residues. Germline loops: CDR1 MNHEY, CDR2 SMNVEV (reference sequence). This CDR3 is CASSLRSGRGTDTQYF.

This chain joins TRBV7-2 and TRBJ2-7; the TRBD1 assignment by TCRdb is unverifiable without DNA. This CDR3 comprises 13 residues. CDR1 is SGHTA and CDR2 is FQGNSA in the germline V gene. The CDR3 sequence: CASSLSQGNEQYF.

The V and J genes are TRBV30 and TRBJ1-5. Germline V gene data show CDR1 as GTSNPN and CDR2 as SVGIG (reference sequence). This CDR3 is 16 amino acids long. The CDR3: CAWSVAGPVGNQPQHF.